This TCR beta chain was recorded in a study of identical twins. Trimming removed 0 bases from V and 9 bases from J, with 12 bases in between. Germline assignment: CDR1 MRHNA and CDR2 SNTAGT. This CDR3 comprises 14 residues. This clonotype was seen only a few times. TCRdb reprocessed the 5' RACE reads with MiXCR, giving one entry per CDR3 protein. The profile covers 600,000 to 850,000 distinct CDR3 sequences, with approximately 18% appearing a single time and about an eighth taken by the ten largest. The data were also submitted as part of a second study, on T cells expressing NK-cell markers. That study adds: Seven HCMV-seropositive donors and one seronegative donor made up the eight sequenced donors.

The genes are TRBV6-4 and TRBJ2-1, with TRBD2 as a possible D gene (6 bases). The sequencing sample was made of PBMCs. The origin of this receptor is a woman younger than 35 in good health. CDR3 nucleotides: TGTGCCAGCAGTGACTCGATAGCGGACGCTGAGCAGTTCTTC. Translation: CASSDSIADAEQFF.